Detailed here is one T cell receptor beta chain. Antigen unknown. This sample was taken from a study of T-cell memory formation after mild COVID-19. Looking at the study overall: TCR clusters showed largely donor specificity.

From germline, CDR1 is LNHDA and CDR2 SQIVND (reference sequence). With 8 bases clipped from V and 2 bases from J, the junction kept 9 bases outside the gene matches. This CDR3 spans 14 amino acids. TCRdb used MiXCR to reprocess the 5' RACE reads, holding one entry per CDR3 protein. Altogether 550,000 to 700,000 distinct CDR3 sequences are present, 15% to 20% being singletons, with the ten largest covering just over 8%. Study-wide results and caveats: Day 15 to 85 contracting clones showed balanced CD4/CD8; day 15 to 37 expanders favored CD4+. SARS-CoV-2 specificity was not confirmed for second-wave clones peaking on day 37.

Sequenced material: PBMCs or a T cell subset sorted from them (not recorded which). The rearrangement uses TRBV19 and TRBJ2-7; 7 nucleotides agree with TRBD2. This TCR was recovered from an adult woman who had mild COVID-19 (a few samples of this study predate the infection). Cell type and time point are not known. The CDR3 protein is CASSPSLAAYEQYF. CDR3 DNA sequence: TGTGCCAGTTCCCCGTCCCTAGCGGCCTACGAGCAGTACTTC.